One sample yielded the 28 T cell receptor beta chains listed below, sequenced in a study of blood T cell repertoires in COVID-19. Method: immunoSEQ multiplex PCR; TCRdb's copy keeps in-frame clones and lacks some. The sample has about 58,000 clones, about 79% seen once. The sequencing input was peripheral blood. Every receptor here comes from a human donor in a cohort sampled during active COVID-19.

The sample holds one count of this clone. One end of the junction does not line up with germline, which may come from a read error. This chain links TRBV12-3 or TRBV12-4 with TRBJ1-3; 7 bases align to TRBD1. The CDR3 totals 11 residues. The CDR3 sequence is CASSSYRQGGF. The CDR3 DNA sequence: TGTGCCAGCAGTTCCTATAGACAGGGAGGATTT.

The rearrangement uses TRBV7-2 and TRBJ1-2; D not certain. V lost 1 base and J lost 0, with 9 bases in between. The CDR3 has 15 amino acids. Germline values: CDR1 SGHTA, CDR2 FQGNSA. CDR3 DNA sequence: TGTGCCAGCAGCTTAGGCGGGATATCTAACTATGGCTACACCTTC. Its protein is CASSLGGISNYGYTF.

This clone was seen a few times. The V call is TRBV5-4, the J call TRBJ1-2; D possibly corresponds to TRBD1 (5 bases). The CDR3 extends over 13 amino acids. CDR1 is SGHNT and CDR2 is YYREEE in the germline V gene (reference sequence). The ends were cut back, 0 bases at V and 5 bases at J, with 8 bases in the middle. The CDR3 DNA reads TGTGCCAGCAGCTTGGACAGGAGTTATGGCTACACCTTC. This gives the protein CASSLDRSYGYTF.

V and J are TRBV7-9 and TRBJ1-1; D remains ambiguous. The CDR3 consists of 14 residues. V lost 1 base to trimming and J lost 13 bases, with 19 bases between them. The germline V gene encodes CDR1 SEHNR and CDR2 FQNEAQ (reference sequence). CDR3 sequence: CASSLDGVKISGFF. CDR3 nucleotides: TGTGCCAGCAGCTTAGATGGTGTAAAGATAAGCGGTTTCTTT.

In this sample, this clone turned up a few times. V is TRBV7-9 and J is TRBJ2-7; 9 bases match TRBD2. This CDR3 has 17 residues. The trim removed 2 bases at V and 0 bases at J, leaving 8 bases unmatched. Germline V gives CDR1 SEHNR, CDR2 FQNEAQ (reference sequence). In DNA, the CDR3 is TGTGCCAGCAGCTTACGTTCTAGCGGGGCGAGCTCCTACGAGCAGTACTTC. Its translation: CASSLRSSGASSYEQYF.

The CDR3 DNA sequence: TGTGCCAGCAGCCGCGGTGGAGGGGCCTACGAGCAGTACTTC. Encoded protein: CASSRGGGAYEQYF. This chain connects TRBV7-2 to TRBJ2-7; weak D call: TRBD2 (6 bases). V lost 5 bases and J 2 bases, leaving 13 bases between the germline ends. From germline, CDR1 is SGHTA and CDR2 FQGNSA. This CDR3 comprises 14 residues.

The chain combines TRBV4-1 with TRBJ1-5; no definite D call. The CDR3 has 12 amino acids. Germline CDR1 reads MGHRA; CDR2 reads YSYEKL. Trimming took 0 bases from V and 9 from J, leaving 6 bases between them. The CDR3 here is CASSQDGGPQHF. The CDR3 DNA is TGCGCCAGCAGCCAAGATGGAGGGCCCCAGCATTTT.

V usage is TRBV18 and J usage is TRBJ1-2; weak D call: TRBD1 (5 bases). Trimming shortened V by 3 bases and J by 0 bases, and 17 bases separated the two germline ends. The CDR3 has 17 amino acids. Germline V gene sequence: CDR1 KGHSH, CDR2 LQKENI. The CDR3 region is CASSPIPTGKTNYGYTF. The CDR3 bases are TGTGCCAGCTCACCCATACCTACAGGCAAAACTAACTATGGCTACACCTTC.

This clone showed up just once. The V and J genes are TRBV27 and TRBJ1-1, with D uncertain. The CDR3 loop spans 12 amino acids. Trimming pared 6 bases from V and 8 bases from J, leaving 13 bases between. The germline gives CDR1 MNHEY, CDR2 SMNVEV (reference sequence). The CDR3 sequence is CASSPRRSEAFF. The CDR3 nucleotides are TGTGCCAGCAGCCCGCGGAGATCCGAAGCTTTCTTT.

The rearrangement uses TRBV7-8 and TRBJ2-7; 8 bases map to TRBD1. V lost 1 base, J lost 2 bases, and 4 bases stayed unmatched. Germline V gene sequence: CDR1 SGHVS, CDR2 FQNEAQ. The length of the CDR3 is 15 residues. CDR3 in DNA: TGTGCCAGCAGCTTAGTACCAGGGGGCACCTACGAGCAGTACTTC. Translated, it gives CASSLVPGGTYEQYF.

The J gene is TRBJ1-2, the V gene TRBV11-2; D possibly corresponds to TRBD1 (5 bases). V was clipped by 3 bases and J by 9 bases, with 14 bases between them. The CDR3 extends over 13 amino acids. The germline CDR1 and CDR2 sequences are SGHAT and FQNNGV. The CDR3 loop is CASSFGAGNSYTF. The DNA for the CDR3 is TGTGCCAGCAGCTTCGGGGCGGGGAATAGCTACACCTTC.

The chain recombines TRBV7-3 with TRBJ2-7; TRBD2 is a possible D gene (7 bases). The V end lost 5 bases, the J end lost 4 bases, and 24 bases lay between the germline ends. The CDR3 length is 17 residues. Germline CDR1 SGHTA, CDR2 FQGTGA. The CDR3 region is CASSPSGASGGMYEQYF. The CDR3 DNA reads TGTGCCAGCAGCCCCTCGGGGGCTAGCGGAGGGATGTACGAGCAGTACTTC.

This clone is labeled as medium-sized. The CDR3 loop is CASRFTGVGEAFF. In DNA, the CDR3 is TGTGCCAGCAGATTCACAGGGGTGGGTGAAGCTTTCTTT. This sequence joins TRBV28 and TRBJ1-1, with 7 bases fitting TRBD1. The CDR3 loop spans 13 amino acids. Germline V lookup: CDR1 MDHEN, CDR2 SYDVKM. The V segment lost 6 bases and the J segment 7 bases; nucleotides outside the gene matches: 8.

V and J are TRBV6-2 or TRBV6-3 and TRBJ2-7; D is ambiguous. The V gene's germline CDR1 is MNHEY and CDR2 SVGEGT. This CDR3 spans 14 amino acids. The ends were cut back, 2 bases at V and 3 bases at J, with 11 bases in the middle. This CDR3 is CASSYLTGYYEQYF. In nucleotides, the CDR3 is TGTGCCAGCAGTTACCTTACGGGTTACTACGAGCAGTACTTC.

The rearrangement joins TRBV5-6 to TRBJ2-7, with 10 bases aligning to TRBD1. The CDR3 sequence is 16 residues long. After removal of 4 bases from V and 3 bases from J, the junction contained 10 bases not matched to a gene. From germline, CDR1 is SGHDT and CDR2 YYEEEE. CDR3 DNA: TGTGCCAGCAGCCCTACCGGGGGGACAGGGGACTACGAGCAGTACTTC. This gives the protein CASSPTGGTGDYEQYF.

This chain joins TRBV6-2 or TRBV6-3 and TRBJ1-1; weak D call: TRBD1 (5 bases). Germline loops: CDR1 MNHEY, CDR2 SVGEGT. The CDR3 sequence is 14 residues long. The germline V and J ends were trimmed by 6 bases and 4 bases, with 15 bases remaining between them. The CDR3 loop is CASSDNRYPTEAFF. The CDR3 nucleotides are TGTGCCAGCAGCGACAACAGGTATCCCACTGAAGCTTTCTTT.

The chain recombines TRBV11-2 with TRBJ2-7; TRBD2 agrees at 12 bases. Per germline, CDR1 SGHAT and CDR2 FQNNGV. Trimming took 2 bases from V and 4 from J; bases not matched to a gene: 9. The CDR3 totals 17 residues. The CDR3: CASSLLTSGRWVYEQYF. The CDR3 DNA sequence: TGTGCCAGCAGCTTATTAACTAGCGGGAGGTGGGTGTACGAGCAGTACTTC.

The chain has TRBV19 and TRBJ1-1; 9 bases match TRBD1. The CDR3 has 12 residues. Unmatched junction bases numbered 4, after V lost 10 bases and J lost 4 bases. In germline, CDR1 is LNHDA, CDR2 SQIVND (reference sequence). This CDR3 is CATGTGTTEAFF. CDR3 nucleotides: TGTGCCACCGGGACAGGGACCACTGAAGCTTTCTTT.

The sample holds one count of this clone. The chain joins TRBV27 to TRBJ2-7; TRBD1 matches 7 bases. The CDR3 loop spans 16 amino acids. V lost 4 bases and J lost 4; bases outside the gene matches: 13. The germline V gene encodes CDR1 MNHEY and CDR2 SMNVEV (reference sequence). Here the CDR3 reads CASSSTGLLISYEQYF. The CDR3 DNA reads TGTGCCAGCAGTTCGACAGGGTTGTTGATCTCGTACGAGCAGTACTTC.

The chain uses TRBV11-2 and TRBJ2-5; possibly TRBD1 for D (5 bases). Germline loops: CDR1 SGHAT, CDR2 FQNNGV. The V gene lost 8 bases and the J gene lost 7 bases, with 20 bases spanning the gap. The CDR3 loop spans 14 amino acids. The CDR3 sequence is CASAGIGASGTQYF. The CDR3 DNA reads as TGTGCCAGCGCTGGGATAGGGGCGAGTGGGACCCAGTACTTC.

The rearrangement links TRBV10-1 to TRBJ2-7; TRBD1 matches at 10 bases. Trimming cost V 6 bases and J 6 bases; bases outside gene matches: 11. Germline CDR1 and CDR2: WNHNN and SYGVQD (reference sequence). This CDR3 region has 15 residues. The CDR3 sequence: CASSASGTGDSEQYF. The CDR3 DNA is TGCGCCAGCAGCGCCTCCGGGACAGGGGATTCCGAGCAGTACTTC.

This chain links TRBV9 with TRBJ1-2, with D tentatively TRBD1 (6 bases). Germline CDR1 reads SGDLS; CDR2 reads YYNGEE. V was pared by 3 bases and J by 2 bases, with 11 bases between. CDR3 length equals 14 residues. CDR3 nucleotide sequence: TGTGCCAGCAGCGCTCAAGACAGGAACTATGGCTACACCTTC. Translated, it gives CASSAQDRNYGYTF. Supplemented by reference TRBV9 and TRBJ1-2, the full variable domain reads DSGVTQTPKHLITATGQRVTLRCSPRSGDLSVYWYQQSLDQGLQFLIQYYNGEERAKGNILERFSAQQFPDLHSELNLSSLELGDSALYFCASSAQDRNYGYTFGSGTRLTVV.

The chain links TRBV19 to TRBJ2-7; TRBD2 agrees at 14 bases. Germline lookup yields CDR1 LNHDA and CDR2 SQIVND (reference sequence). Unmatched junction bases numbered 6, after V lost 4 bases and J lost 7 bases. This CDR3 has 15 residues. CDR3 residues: CASSKGTSGRREQYF. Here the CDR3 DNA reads TGTGCCAGTAGTAAGGGGACTAGCGGGAGAAGAGAGCAGTACTTC. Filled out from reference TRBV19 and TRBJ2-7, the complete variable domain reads DGGITQSPKYLFRKEGQNVTLSCEQNLNHDAMYWYRQDPGQGLRLIYYSQIVNDFQKGDIAEGYSVSREKKESFPLTVTSAQKNPTAFYLCASSKGTSGRREQYFGPGTRLTVT.

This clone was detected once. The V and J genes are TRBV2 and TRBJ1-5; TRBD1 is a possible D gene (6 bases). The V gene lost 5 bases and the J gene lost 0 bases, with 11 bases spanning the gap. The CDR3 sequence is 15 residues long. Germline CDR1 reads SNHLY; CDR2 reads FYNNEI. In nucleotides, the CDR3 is TGTGCCAGCAGTTACCACAGGGATAGCAATCAGCCCCAGCATTTT. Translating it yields CASSYHRDSNQPQHF.

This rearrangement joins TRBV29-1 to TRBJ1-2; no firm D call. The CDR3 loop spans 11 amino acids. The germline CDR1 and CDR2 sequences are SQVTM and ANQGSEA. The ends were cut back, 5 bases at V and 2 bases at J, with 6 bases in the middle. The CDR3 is CSVSPNYGYTF. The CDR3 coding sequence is TGCAGCGTTTCTCCGAACTATGGCTACACCTTC.

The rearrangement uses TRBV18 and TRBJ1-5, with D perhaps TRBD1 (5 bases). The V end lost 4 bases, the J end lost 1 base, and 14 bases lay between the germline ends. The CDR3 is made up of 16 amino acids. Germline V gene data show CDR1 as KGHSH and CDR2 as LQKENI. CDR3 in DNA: TGTGCCAGCTCACGGGGGGGGAGCAGAAGCAATCAGCCCCAGCATTTT. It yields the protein CASSRGGSRSNQPQHF. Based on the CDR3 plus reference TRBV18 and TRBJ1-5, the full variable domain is NAGVMQNPRHLVRRRGQEARLRCSPMKGHSHVYWYRQLPEEGLKFMVYLQKENIIDESGMPKERFSAEFPKEGPSILRIQQVVRGDSAAYFCASSRGGSRSNQPQHFGDGTRLSIL.

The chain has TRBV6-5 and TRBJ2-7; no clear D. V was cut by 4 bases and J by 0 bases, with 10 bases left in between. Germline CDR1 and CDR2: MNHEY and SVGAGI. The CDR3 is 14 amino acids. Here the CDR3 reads CASSSLAGSYEQYF. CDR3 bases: TGTGCCAGCAGTTCCCTGGCTGGCTCCTACGAGCAGTACTTC.

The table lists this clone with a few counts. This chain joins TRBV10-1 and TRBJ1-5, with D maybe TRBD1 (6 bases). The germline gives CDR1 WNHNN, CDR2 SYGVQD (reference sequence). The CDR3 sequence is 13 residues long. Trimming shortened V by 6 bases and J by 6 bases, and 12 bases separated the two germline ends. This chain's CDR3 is CASRPSGVQPQHF. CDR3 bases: TGCGCCAGCAGGCCATCAGGGGTTCAGCCCCAGCATTTT.